A single sample is the source of the 17 T cell receptor beta chains below, sequenced in a study of T cells in Graves' hyperthyroidism and ophthalmopathy. RNA transcripts served as the template for amplifying TCR beta CDR3 regions. Researchers ran a first-round RT-PCR on the TCR CDR3 using the HTBI primer set. TCRdb used MiXCR to reprocess the multiplex PCR reads, holding one entry per CDR3 protein. This sample yields about 720,000 distinct CDR3 sequences, of which roughly 15% are seen a single time; under 10% belongs to the top ten. The sequenced sample was blood. The receptor source for this set is a young man with Graves' hyperthyroidism.

At least ten counts were recorded for this clonotype. J is TRBJ2-7 and V is TRBV28, with D tentatively TRBD1 (5 bases). CDR3 length: 15 amino acids. Trimming pared 1 base from V and 6 bases from J, leaving 16 bases between. Germline V gene lookup returns CDR1 MDHEN and CDR2 SYDVKM. The CDR3: CASSLFSDTRGEQYF. DNA for the CDR3: TGTGCCAGCAGTTTATTCTCGGACACCCGCGGCGAGCAGTACTTC. The full variable domain, completed using reference TRBV28 and TRBJ2-7, is DVKVTQSSRYLVKRTGEKVFLECVQDMDHENMFWYRQDPGLGLRLIYFSYDVKMKEKGDIPEGYSVSREKKERFSLILESASTNQTSMYLCASSLFSDTRGEQYFGPGTRLTVT.

To note about this clonotype: This may arise from a read error, as a much more abundant clone is one base away. The gene calls are TRBV12-3 or TRBV12-4 and TRBJ2-2; 7 nucleotides align to TRBD1. The CDR3 is 15 amino acids. In nucleotides, the CDR3 is TGTGTCAGCAGTTTACGTCAGGGGGACACCGGGGAGCTGTTTTTT. Translation gives CVSSLRQGDTGELFF.

This clonotype was counted ten times or more. The chain couples TRBV3-1 to TRBJ2-3; D may be TRBD1 or TRBD2 (6 bases each). This CDR3 contains 17 residues. Trimming pared 0 bases from V and 4 bases from J, leaving 17 bases between. Germline V CDR1 and CDR2: LGHDT, YNNKEL (reference sequence). The CDR3 is CASSQDWGAETPDTQYF. The CDR3 DNA reads TGTGCCAGCAGCCAAGATTGGGGGGCGGAGACTCCAGATACGCAGTATTTT.

The chain has TRBV7-8 and TRBJ2-2; D unclear. The CDR3 sequence is 16 residues long. Between the trimmed V and J ends, which lost 1 base and 0 bases, there was a span of 9 bases. The germline V gene has CDR1 SGHVS and CDR2 FQNEAQ. CDR3 in DNA: TGTGCCAGCAGCTTAGACGGTTACCCGAACACCGGGGAGCTGTTTTTT. It yields the protein CASSLDGYPNTGELFF.

In its sample, this clonotype was seen many times. This sequence joins TRBV2 and TRBJ2-7; 11 bases map to TRBD2. The CDR3 contains 15 residues. Germline V gene sequence: CDR1 SNHLY, CDR2 FYNNEI. Trimming took 6 bases from V and 4 from J; bases not matched to a gene: 8. The CDR3 is CASSALAGGRYEQYF. CDR3 nucleotides: TGTGCCAGCAGCGCCCTAGCGGGAGGAAGGTACGAGCAGTACTTC.

The rearrangement joins TRBV5-6 to TRBJ2-1, with no clear D. This CDR3 spans 14 amino acids. V was clipped by 4 bases and J by 4 bases, with 12 bases between them. CDR1 and CDR2 (germline): SGHDT, YYEEEE. CDR3 sequence: CASSQRPVYNEQFF. The DNA for the CDR3 is TGTGCCAGCAGCCAGAGGCCGGTTTACAATGAGCAGTTCTTC.

This clonotype was observed a few times. The chain uses TRBV7-8 and TRBJ1-5, with a possible D match to TRBD1 (5 bases). This CDR3 spans 14 amino acids. The germline V gene encodes CDR1 SGHVS and CDR2 FQNEAQ. Trimming removed 0 bases at V and 7 bases at J, with 10 bases between. The CDR3 spells CASSLAEGRQPQHF. The CDR3 bases are TGTGCCAGCAGCTTAGCGGAGGGACGGCAGCCCCAGCATTTT. Full variable domain (rest looked up from reference TRBV7-8 and TRBJ1-5): GAGVSQSPRYKVAKRGQDVALRCDPISGHVSLFWYQQALGQGPEFLTYFQNEAQLDKSGLPSDRFFAERPEGSVSTLKIQRTQQEDSAVYLCASSLAEGRQPQHFGDGTRLSIL.

In the case of this clonotype: A clone one base away is much larger, so this may be a read error. V is TRBV6-1 and J is TRBJ1-1; D possibly corresponds to TRBD1 (6 bases). In germline, CDR1 is MNHNS, CDR2 SASEGT. Trimming cost V 6 bases and J 4 bases, with 15 bases left between them. This CDR3 comprises 14 residues. CDR3 sequence: CASRIEQGSTEAFF. As DNA, the CDR3 is TGTGCCAGCAGGATCGAACAGGGCTCCACTGAAGCTTTCTTT.

This clonotype came up many times. V is TRBV28 and J is TRBJ1-1; D is unclear. The germline gives CDR1 MDHEN, CDR2 SYDVKM. CDR3 length equals 14 residues. Trimming removed 6 bases from V and 10 bases from J, with 21 bases in between. CDR3: CASSVTAFERGAFF. CDR3 nucleotides: TGTGCCAGCAGCGTTACAGCTTTCGAACGTGGAGCTTTCTTT.

The chain recombines TRBV7-2 with TRBJ2-2; TRBD1 matches at 11 bases. CDR3 length: 15 amino acids. Trimming took 5 bases from V and 7 from J; bases not matched to a gene: 6. From germline, CDR1 is SGHTA and CDR2 FQGNSA. The CDR3, as DNA: TGTGCCAGCAGCCCCCGGACAGGGGGCGTCGGGGAGCTGTTTTTT. Translated: CASSPRTGGVGELFF.

This clonotype was recorded a few times. V and J are TRBV5-1 and TRBJ2-7; the D call may be TRBD1 or TRBD2 (5 bases each). The CDR3 is 18 amino acids. CDR1 and CDR2 (germline): SGHRS, YFSETQ. Trimming left V 2 bases short and J 1 base short, with 22 bases between. The CDR3 spells CASSLGLNLRGVSYEQYF. CDR3 nucleotide sequence: TGCGCCAGCAGCTTAGGACTGAACCTGAGGGGTGTGTCCTACGAGCAGTACTTC.

This clonotype was seen more than once but under ten times. The chain uses TRBV24-1 and TRBJ1-1; 7 bases agree with TRBD1. CDR1 is KGHDR, CDR2 SFDVKD, per germline. Trimming removed 7 bases from V and 8 bases from J; junction bases left unmatched: 9. The CDR3 loop spans 13 amino acids. The CDR3 reads CATSETGYEEAFF. In DNA, the CDR3 is TGTGCCACCAGCGAGACAGGGTATGAGGAAGCTTTCTTT.

This clonotype was counted between two and nine times. This chain uses TRBV20-1 with TRBJ1-2; D is possibly TRBD1 (6 bases). Trimming removed 4 bases at V and 7 bases at J, with 28 bases between. This CDR3 is built from 17 residues. The germline V gene encodes CDR1 DFQATT and CDR2 SNEGSKA (reference sequence). The CDR3 region is CSAKLQGSVQTAGGYTF. The CDR3 nucleotides are TGCAGTGCTAAGTTACAGGGTTCGGTGCAGACTGCGGGTGGCTACACCTTC.

This clonotype was detected only a few times. The chain recombines TRBV5-1 with TRBJ2-7, with 7 bases aligning to TRBD2. Germline CDR1 reads SGHRS; CDR2 reads YFSETQ. CDR3 length: 17 amino acids. The junction had 10 bases not matched to a gene; V was cut back by 0 bases and J by 1 base. DNA for the CDR3: TGCGCCAGCAGCTTGGCAGGGTGGTACGGGAGGTCCTACGAGCAGTACTTC. Amino acid sequence: CASSLAGWYGRSYEQYF.

Ten or more counts support this clonotype. This chain links TRBV2 with TRBJ2-1; the match to TRBD2 covers 13 bases. After removal of 4 bases from V and 4 bases from J, the junction contained 10 bases not matched to a gene. Germline loops: CDR1 SNHLY, CDR2 FYNNEI. The length of the CDR3 is 18 residues. This CDR3 is CASSAGTSGTRGYNEQFF. DNA for the CDR3: TGTGCCAGCAGTGCCGGGACTAGCGGGACCCGAGGATACAATGAGCAGTTCTTC.

The rearrangement uses TRBV11-2 and TRBJ1-1; perhaps TRBD1 as D (6 bases). Between the trimmed V and J ends, which lost 11 bases and 1 base, there was a span of 14 bases. The CDR3 extends over 13 amino acids. CDR1 and CDR2 (germline): SGHAT, FQNNGV. The CDR3: CAEKGEGNTEAFF. Written as DNA, the CDR3 is TGTGCCGAGAAGGGGGAGGGGAACACTGAAGCTTTCTTT.

Notes on this clonotype: An end of the junction differs from the germline gene, which may be a read error. The chain couples TRBV7-2 to TRBJ2-5; no clear D gene. CDR1 is SGHTA and CDR2 is FQGNSA in the germline V gene. The CDR3 spans 14 residues. DNA for the CDR3: TGTGACAGCAGCTACTACAGATTACAAGAGACCCAGTACTTC. It codes for CDSSYYRLQETQYF.